This TCR beta chain originates from a study of OX40 agonist ivuxolimab in advanced cancers. TCRdb's copy holds only in-frame clones and misses some; the assay was immunoSEQ multiplex PCR. The table records around 100,000 clones, around 90% of them present only once. This CDR3 comprises 15 residues. V lost 0 bases and J 9 bases, leaving 16 bases between the germline ends. Germline V lookup: CDR1 SGDLS, CDR2 YYNGEE. The V and J genes are TRBV9 and TRBJ2-1, with D possibly TRBD2 on 5 matching bases. This receptor was obtained from an adult with an advanced solid tumor such as melanoma, head and neck, liver or kidney cancer. The sequenced sample was CD4+ or CD8+ T cells sorted from blood, obtained in a trial of the OX40 agonist ivuxolimab. CDR3 sequence (DNA): TGTGCCAGCAGCGTAGCTGTGTCAACGGGGATTGAGCAGTTCTTC. Its translation is CASSVAVSTGIEQFF. Filled out from reference TRBV9 and TRBJ2-1, the complete variable domain reads DSGVTQTPKHLITATGQRVTLRCSPRSGDLSVYWYQQSLDQGLQFLIQYYNGEERAKGNILERFSAQQFPDLHSELNLSSLELGDSALYFCASSVAVSTGIEQFFGPGTRLTVL.